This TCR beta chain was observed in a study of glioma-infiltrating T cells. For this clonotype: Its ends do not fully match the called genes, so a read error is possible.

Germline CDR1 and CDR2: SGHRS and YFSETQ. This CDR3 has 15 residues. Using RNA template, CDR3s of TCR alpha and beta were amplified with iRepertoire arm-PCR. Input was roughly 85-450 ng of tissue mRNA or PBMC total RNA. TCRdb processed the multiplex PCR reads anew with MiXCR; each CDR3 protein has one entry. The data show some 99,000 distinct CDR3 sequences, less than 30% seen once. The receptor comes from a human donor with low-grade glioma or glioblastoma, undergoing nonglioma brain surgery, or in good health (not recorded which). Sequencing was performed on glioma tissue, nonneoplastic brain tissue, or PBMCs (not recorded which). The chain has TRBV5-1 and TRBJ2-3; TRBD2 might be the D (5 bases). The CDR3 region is CASSLVSASTDTQYF. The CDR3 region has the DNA TGCGCCAGCAGCTTGGTGAGTGCTAGCACGGATACGCAGTATTTT. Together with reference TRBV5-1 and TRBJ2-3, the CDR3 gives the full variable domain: KAGVTQTPRYLIKTRGQQVTLSCSPISGHRSVSWYQQTPGQGLQFLFEYFSETQRNKGNFPGRFSGRQFSNSRSEMNVSTLELGDSALYLCASSLVSASTDTQYFGPGTRLTVL.